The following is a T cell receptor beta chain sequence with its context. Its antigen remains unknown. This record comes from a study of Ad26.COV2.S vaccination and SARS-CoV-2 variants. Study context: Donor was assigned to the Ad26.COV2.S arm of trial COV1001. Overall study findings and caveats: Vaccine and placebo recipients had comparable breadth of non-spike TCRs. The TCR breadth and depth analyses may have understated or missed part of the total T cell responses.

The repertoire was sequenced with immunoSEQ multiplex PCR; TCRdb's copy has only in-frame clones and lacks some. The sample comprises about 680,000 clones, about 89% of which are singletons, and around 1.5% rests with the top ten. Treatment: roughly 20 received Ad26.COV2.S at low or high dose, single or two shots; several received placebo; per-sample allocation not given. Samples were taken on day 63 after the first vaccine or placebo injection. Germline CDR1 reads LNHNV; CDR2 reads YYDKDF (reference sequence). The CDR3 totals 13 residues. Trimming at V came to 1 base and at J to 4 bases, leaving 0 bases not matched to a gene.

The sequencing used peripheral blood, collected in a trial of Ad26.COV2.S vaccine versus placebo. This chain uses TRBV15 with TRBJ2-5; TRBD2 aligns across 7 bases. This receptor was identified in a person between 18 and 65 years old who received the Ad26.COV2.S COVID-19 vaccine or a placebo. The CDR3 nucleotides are TGTGCCACCAGCAGAGGGGAGGGAGAGACCCAGTACTTC. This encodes CATSRGEGETQYF.